The 14 T cell receptor beta chains listed next were all sequenced from one sample in a study of T cell repertoires in cytomegalovirus infection (dated by TCRdb to about 2019). TCRdb shows the sequencer as Illumina HiSeq 1500. TCRdb handled the public reads itself, with Q25 trimming in fastp and clone calling in MiXCR, and kept productive beta chains. For every CDR3 protein sequence, its rows merge into one entry that carries the most common genes and DNA. In this sample the table shows roughly 230,000 distinct CDR3 sequences, about 12% of which occur a single time. 1.5% to 2% of the sample is in the top ten clones. Sequencing input: PBMCs. The receptors were gathered from a human donor in good health (CMV status not recorded). Some clones in this sample may be carry-over from other donors' samples.

V is TRBV3-1 and J is TRBJ1-4; D uncertain. CDR1 is LGHDT, CDR2 YNNKEL, per germline (reference sequence). V was trimmed by 1 base and J by 7 bases, leaving 10 bases between them. The CDR3 is 14 residues long. CDR3 residues: CASSQGQDSEKLFF. The CDR3 DNA is TGTGCCAGCAGCCAAGGGCAGGATAGTGAAAAACTGTTTTTT.

This clonotype was detected ten times or more. The chain joins TRBV7-2 to TRBJ2-7; 8 bases are a match to TRBD1. The CDR3 has 14 residues. Losses at the gene ends were 5 bases for V and 3 bases for J; bases not matched to a gene: 6. Looked up from germline, CDR1 is SGHTA and CDR2 is FQGNSA. This CDR3 is CASSPDRGDYEQYF. The CDR3, as DNA: TGTGCCAGCAGCCCTGACAGGGGAGACTACGAGCAGTACTTC.

This clonotype was counted at least ten times. In nucleotides, the CDR3 is TGTGCCAGCAGTGACCCCTCCGGGAGTGGCACAGATACGCAGTATTTT. Amino acid sequence: CASSDPSGSGTDTQYF. This sequence joins TRBV2 and TRBJ2-3; TRBD2 might be the D (6 bases). The CDR3 has 16 residues. Trimming cost V 3 bases and J 1 base, with 14 bases left between them. Looked up from germline, CDR1 is SNHLY and CDR2 is FYNNEI.

This clonotype was detected a few times. The CDR3 bases are TGTGCCAGCAGCCAGGGAGGAAGTCAGCCCCAGCATTTT. As protein: CASSQGGSQPQHF. V is TRBV14 and J is TRBJ1-5; D remains ambiguous. The CDR3 loop spans 13 amino acids. Germline-derived CDR1 and CDR2 are SGHDN and FVKESK. V was cut by 3 bases and J by 6 bases, with 9 bases left in between.

This clonotype showed up many times. The chain carries TRBV5-1 and TRBJ2-5; 9 positions agree with TRBD1. J gave up 3 bases and V 2 bases, and 11 bases lay outside the gene matches. The CDR3 consists of 17 residues. Per germline, CDR1 SGHRS and CDR2 YFSETQ. The CDR3 here is CASSFGDLGQGEETQYF. For the CDR3, the DNA is TGCGCCAGCAGCTTTGGCGATCTGGGACAGGGTGAAGAGACCCAGTACTTC. The full variable domain, in which reference TRBV5-1 and TRBJ2-5 provide the parts outside the CDR3, is KAGVTQTPRYLIKTRGQQVTLSCSPISGHRSVSWYQQTPGQGLQFLFEYFSETQRNKGNFPGRFSGRQFSNSRSEMNVSTLELGDSALYLCASSFGDLGQGEETQYFGPGTRLLVL.

For this clonotype: The junction departs from germline at one end; a sequencing error may be responsible. The chain recombines TRBV28 with TRBJ1-1; D unclear. There are 12 residues in the CDR3. CDR1 and CDR2 from the germline V gene are MDHEN and SYDVKM. CDR3 in amino acids: CVSRERELEAFF. Written as DNA, the CDR3 is TGTGTCAGCCGGGAGCGGGAGCTTGAAGCTTTCTTT.

In regard to this clonotype: Mismatch with germline at one junction end may stem from a read error. In DNA form, the CDR3 reads TGTGCCAGCAGCTGGTCGGGACAGGGGAACACTGAAGCTTTGTTT. This translates into CASSWSGQGNTEALF. This chain uses TRBV6-2 or TRBV6-3 with TRBJ1-1, with 10 bases fitting TRBD1. The CDR3 has 15 residues. CDR1 is MNHEY and CDR2 is SVGEGT in the germline V gene.

The chain employs TRBV6-2 or TRBV6-3 and TRBJ2-5, with D perhaps TRBD2 (5 bases). Trimming stripped 2 bases from V and 1 base from J, with 11 bases between. The length of the CDR3 is 15 residues. The germline gives CDR1 MNHEY, CDR2 SVGEGT. The CDR3 loop is CASSYPQRFQETQYF. In DNA form, the CDR3 reads TGTGCCAGCAGTTACCCGCAGCGGTTCCAAGAGACCCAGTACTTC.

This clonotype came up many times. V gene TRBV27 combines with J gene TRBJ1-2; no clear D gene. Trimming left V 8 bases short and J 4 bases short, with 14 bases between. There are 13 residues in the CDR3. The germline gives CDR1 MNHEY, CDR2 SMNVEV (reference sequence). The CDR3 DNA is TGTGCCAGCTCCCCCGGGAGGACCTATGGCTACACCTTC. Protein sequence: CASSPGRTYGYTF.

This clonotype was counted many times. This chain uses TRBV7-6 with TRBJ1-1; 7 bases map to TRBD1. This CDR3 comprises 13 residues. Germline trimming cut 5 bases from V and 10 bases from J; bases unmatched to any gene: 10. Germline V CDR1 and CDR2: SGHVS, FNYEAQ. The DNA for the CDR3 is TGTGCCAGCAGCGGCTGGGACAGACAAGGAGCTTTCTTT. Translation gives CASSGWDRQGAFF.

This clonotype showed up many times. The rearrangement joins TRBV7-2 to TRBJ2-3; D possibly corresponds to TRBD1 (5 bases). Trimming left V 4 bases short and J 2 bases short, with 19 bases between. The CDR3 is 17 amino acids. Germline-derived CDR1 and CDR2 are SGHTA and FQGNSA. CDR3 in amino acids: CASSSLGPDRYTDTQYF. Written as DNA, the CDR3 is TGTGCCAGCAGCTCTCTGGGGCCGGATAGGTACACAGATACGCAGTATTTT.

This clonotype was seen a few times. This rearrangement joins TRBV7-3 to TRBJ2-6; D is ambiguous. The V gene's germline CDR1 is SGHTA and CDR2 FQGTGA. With 2 bases removed from V and 6 bases from J, the gap between germline ends came to 8 bases. This CDR3 spans 14 amino acids. As DNA, the CDR3 is TGTGCCAGCAGCTTATCCACCGTGGCCAACGTCCTGACTTTC. Its translation: CASSLSTVANVLTF.

This clonotype appeared a few times. The rearrangement links TRBV20-1 to TRBJ2-1; D not resolved. CDR3 length: 14 residues. Looked up from germline, CDR1 is DFQATT and CDR2 is SNEGSKA (reference sequence). The V gene lost 0 bases and the J gene lost 6 bases, with 12 bases spanning the gap. DNA for the CDR3: TGCAGTGCTAGAGAGGGTGGGCTAGTCAATGAGCAGTTCTTC. Amino acid sequence: CSAREGGLVNEQFF.

The table lists this clonotype with many counts. The chain recombines TRBV7-9 with TRBJ1-4, with TRBD1 identical over 8 bases. Germline CDR1 is SEHNR and CDR2 is FQNEAQ (reference sequence). V lost 4 bases to trimming and J lost 4 bases; unmatched junction nucleotides: 2. This CDR3 contains 14 residues. CDR3 coding DNA: TGTGCCAGCAGCTCGGGACAGGATAATGAAAAACTGTTTTTT. Its translation is CASSSGQDNEKLFF.